This entry lists 9 T cell receptor beta chains sequenced from one sample in a study of shared clonotypes between healthy human individuals. Some clones are missing from TCRdb's copy, which holds only in-frame ones; the method was immunoSEQ multiplex PCR. This sample has about a million clones, with less than 85% found just once. The sample was memory CD4+ T cells sorted from blood. Stated subset: CD45RA-negative fraction. The receptors derive from a man aged 18 to 29 in good health.

This rearrangement joins TRBV5-1 to TRBJ1-2; perhaps TRBD1 as D (6 bases). This CDR3 spans 14 amino acids. V lost 4 bases, J lost 2 bases, and 12 bases lay in between. CDR1 SGHRS and CDR2 YFSETQ come from the germline V gene. CDR3 DNA sequence: TGCGCCAGCAGCCAGGGGTCTACAAACTATGGCTACACCTTC. This sequence encodes CASSQGSTNYGYTF.

The gene calls are TRBV4-3 and TRBJ2-1; D gene uncertain. Trimming removed 3 bases at V and 8 bases at J, with 11 bases between. Germline V CDR1 and CDR2: LGHNA, YSLEER. This CDR3 contains 13 residues. The CDR3 region is CASSQTPRDEQFF. In DNA form, the CDR3 reads TGCGCCAGCAGCCAGACCCCTAGGGATGAGCAGTTCTTC.

The V call is TRBV7-2, the J call TRBJ2-7; 13 nucleotides agree with TRBD2. The CDR3 extends over 16 amino acids. Germline trimming cut 2 bases from V and 2 bases from J; bases unmatched to any gene: 3. Germline values: CDR1 SGHTA, CDR2 FQGNSA. CDR3 amino acids: CASSLLTSGGAYEQYF. CDR3 sequence (DNA): TGTGCCAGCAGCTTACTTACTAGCGGGGGGGCCTACGAGCAGTACTTC.

The chain uses TRBV5-8 and TRBJ2-7; D uncertain. The CDR3 totals 13 residues. The germline V and J ends were trimmed by 0 bases and 13 bases, with 17 bases remaining between them. Germline V gives CDR1 SGHTS, CDR2 YDEGEE. The CDR3 loop reads CASSLGSGLGKYF. The CDR3 DNA reads as TGTGCCAGCAGCTTGGGTAGTGGGCTGGGGAAATACTTC.

This clone was detected a few times. The V and J genes are TRBV10-3 and TRBJ1-1, with TRBD1 matching over 7 bases. This CDR3 region has 14 residues. CDR1 and CDR2 (germline): ENHRY, SYGVKD. Trimming removed 4 bases from V and 6 bases from J; junction bases left unmatched: 8. The CDR3 DNA reads TGTGCCATCAGTGCGGGCCGACAGGGAGCTGAAGCTTTCTTT. Amino acids: CAISAGRQGAEAFF.

The J gene is TRBJ2-1, the V gene TRBV5-1, with 8 bases identical to TRBD2. The CDR3 spans 15 residues. CDR1 SGHRS and CDR2 YFSETQ come from the germline V gene. J lost 3 bases, V lost 4 bases, and 6 bases had no gene match. CDR3 loop: CASSQLSGGYNEQFF. The CDR3, as DNA: TGCGCCAGCAGCCAACTAAGCGGGGGCTACAATGAGCAGTTCTTC.

The J gene is TRBJ1-1, the V gene TRBV30; no firm D call. There are 13 residues in the CDR3. Germline CDR1 and CDR2: GTSNPN and SVGIG (reference sequence). The V end was cut by 2 bases, the J end by 0 bases, with 7 bases between. CDR3 protein: CAWSPQMNTEAFF. The CDR3 nucleotides read TGTGCCTGGAGTCCTCAAATGAACACTGAAGCTTTCTTT.

The chain links TRBV18 to TRBJ2-7; D not resolved. Trimming shortened V by 4 bases and J by 4 bases, and 14 bases separated the two germline ends. CDR3 length: 14 amino acids. Looked up from germline, CDR1 is KGHSH and CDR2 is LQKENI. The CDR3 loop reads CASSLDMTVYEQYF. The CDR3 DNA follows: TGTGCCAGCTCACTTGACATGACGGTTTACGAGCAGTACTTC.

The rearrangement uses TRBV13 and TRBJ2-4; tentatively, D is TRBD2 (5 bases). Germline lookup yields CDR1 PRHDT and CDR2 FYEKMQ (reference sequence). The V gene lost 5 bases and the J gene lost 0 bases, with 14 bases spanning the gap. CDR3 length: 16 amino acids. The CDR3 region is CASSTRDPIAKNIQYF. In DNA form, the CDR3 reads TGTGCCAGCAGCACCCGGGATCCTATAGCCAAAAACATTCAGTACTTC.